A selection of T cell receptor beta chains follows, all from one sample in a study of T cell changes during pregnancy in multiple sclerosis. TCRdb's copy holds only in-frame clones and misses some; the assay was immunoSEQ multiplex PCR. Among around 79,000 clones, around nine tenths were seen once, and the ten largest hold 0.47%. This specimen was CD4+ T cells from peripheral blood mononuclear cells, taken in the second trimester of pregnancy. These receptors all come from a female donor with multiple sclerosis, enrolled in a pregnancy study. Each CDR3 is given with its conserved first and last residue. The D gene is left open where the match is weak. Size is stated for part of the rows, as once, few or many counts, or as a class when the clone is expanded.

CASSPGTGFRDEQFF	TGTGCCAGCTCACCCGGGACAGGGTTTCGCGATGAGCAGTTCTTC	TRBJ2-1	TRBV18	TRBD1	once
CASSYTARDRGETQYF	TGTGCCAGCAGTTATACTGCGCGGGACAGGGGAGAGACCCAGTACTTC	TRBJ2-5	TRBV6-5	TRBD1	.
CASSPLGGANYGYTF	TGTGCCAGCAGCCCCTTGGGGGGGGCTAACTATGGCTACACCTTC	TRBJ1-2	TRBV6-4	.	.
CASHRGSDQPQHF	TGTGCCAGCCATCGGGGGAGTGATCAGCCCCAGCATTTT	TRBJ1-5	TRBV2	.	.
CASSRDTSGAYEQYF	TGTGCCAGCAGCAGGGACACTTCGGGCGCCTACGAGCAGTACTTC	TRBJ2-7	TRBV7-2	.	.
CASSPKREKLFF	TGTGCCAGCTCACCAAAGAGGGAAAAACTGTTTTTT	TRBJ1-4	TRBV18	.	.
CASSLEAGREKLFF	TGTGCCAGCAGCTTGGAGGCAGGGAGGGAAAAACTGTTTTTT	TRBJ1-4	TRBV5-4	.	.
CASSYSTGVNTEAFF	TGTGCCAGCAGTTACTCGACAGGAGTGAACACTGAAGCTTTCTTT	TRBJ1-1	TRBV6-5	.	few
CASSVAGDSNQPQHF	TGTGCCAGCAGCGTAGCGGGTGATAGCAATCAGCCCCAGCATTTT	TRBJ1-5	TRBV9	.	.
CASSPDQAGGLIQYF	TGTGCCAGCAGCCCTGACCAAGCGGGGGGCCTTATCCAATACTTC	TRBJ2-5	TRBV11-1	TRBD2	.
CASSDRGTYSNQPQHF	TGTGCCAGTAGTGACAGGGGCACTTATAGCAATCAGCCCCAGCATTTT	TRBJ1-5	TRBV19	TRBD1	.
CASSVSTSGNTIYF	TGTGCCAGCAGCGTTAGCACATCTGGAAACACCATATATTTT	TRBJ1-3	TRBV9	.	.
CASSLRQGALYEQYF	TGTGCCAGCAGCTTGAGACAGGGGGCTTTGTACGAGCAGTACTTC	TRBJ2-7	TRBV5-4	TRBD1	once
CASSQVQTNYGYTF	TGCGCCAGCAGCCAAGTCCAGACTAACTATGGCTACACCTTC	TRBJ1-2	TRBV4-3	.	.
CASSQVYGENEKLFF	TGTGCCAGCAGCCAAGTTTACGGAGAGAATGAAAAACTGTTTTTT	TRBJ1-4	TRBV14	.	.
CASSLPILTSTGTQYF	TGTGCCAGCAGCTTGCCTATCCTGACCTCCACGGGTACGCAGTATTTT	TRBJ2-3	TRBV5-6	.	.
CASSPSGQPSGNTIYF	TGTGCCAGCTCACCAAGCGGGCAGCCCTCTGGAAACACCATATATTTT	TRBJ1-3	TRBV18	.	.
CASSLKPRGGKETQYF	TGTGCCAGCAGCTTAAAACCTAGAGGGGGCAAAGAGACCCAGTACTTC	TRBJ2-5	TRBV7-3	TRBD1	.
CASREGTSGGHEQFF	TGTGCCAGCAGGGAGGGGACTAGCGGGGGTCATGAGCAGTTCTTC	TRBJ2-1	TRBV27	TRBD2	.
CACSTLGGGRTGELFF	TGTGCCTGTAGCACATTGGGCGGGGGCCGAACCGGGGAGCTGTTTTTT	TRBJ2-2	TRBV30	.	.
CATARGISYNEQFF	TGTGCCACCGCAAGGGGTATTTCCTACAATGAGCAGTTCTTC	TRBJ2-1	TRBV7-9	.	.
CASSTSMTSGSYEQYF	TGCGCCAGCAGCACCAGTATGACTAGCGGGAGTTACGAGCAGTACTTC	TRBJ2-7	TRBV5-1	TRBD2	.
CASSPTGQRNYGYTF	TGTGCCAGCAGTCCGACCGGACAGAGAAACTATGGCTACACCTTC	TRBJ1-2	TRBV28	.	.
CASSEPRSGNTIYF	TGTGCCAGCAGTGAACCCCGCTCTGGAAACACCATATATTTT	TRBJ1-3	TRBV2	.	many
CASSLGPNEKLFF	TGTGCCAGCAGTTTAGGGCCTAATGAAAAACTGTTTTTT	TRBJ1-4	TRBV28	.	once
CASSLGSGSAGELFF	TGCGCCAGCAGCTTGGGTAGCGGGAGCGCCGGGGAGCTGTTTTTT	TRBJ2-2	TRBV5-1	TRBD2	.
CASRGGQYSGNTIYF	TGTGCCAGCAGGGGGGGACAGTACTCTGGAAACACCATATATTTT	TRBJ1-3	TRBV6-5	TRBD1	once
CASSFAGGIASEQFF	TGTGCCAGCAGCTTTGCCGGGGGGATAGCTAGTGAGCAGTTCTTC	TRBJ2-1	TRBV5-5	TRBD2	.